Listed here are 8 T cell receptor beta chains from one sample, sequenced in a study of T-cell reconstitution after alpha-beta-depleted transplantation in children. For TCRbeta, the library was prepared with unique molecular identifiers. TCRdb re-analysed the PCR reads in MiXCR, keeping a single row per CDR3 protein. The repertoire holds about 480,000 distinct CDR3 sequences, with 12% as singletons. The source material was PBMCs from the stem cell graft donor, sampled from the stem cell graft. These receptors were collected from a human donor who donated a stem cell graft to a child with combined immunodeficiency.

This clonotype was observed a handful of times. CDR3 bases: TGTGCCAGCAGTTCGGGACAGTCCAAAAACATTCAGTACTTC. It specifies CASSSGQSKNIQYF. The rearrangement uses TRBV28 and TRBJ2-4, with TRBD1 matching over 7 bases. Germline V lookup: CDR1 MDHEN, CDR2 SYDVKM. V lost 4 bases and J lost 2; bases outside the gene matches: 2. The CDR3 totals 14 residues.

The chain links TRBV18 to TRBJ1-1; the match to TRBD1 covers 10 bases. Germline CDR1 reads KGHSH; CDR2 reads LQKENI. This CDR3 is 16 amino acids long. The trim removed 5 bases at V and 0 bases at J, leaving 6 bases unmatched. The CDR3 spells CASSDRTGGLNTEAFF. CDR3 nucleotide sequence: TGTGCCAGCTCAGACAGGACAGGGGGTTTGAACACTGAAGCTTTCTTT.

The CDR3 protein is CASSNPGPRTDTQYF. CDR3 DNA sequence: TGTGCCAGCAGTAACCCGGGACCCCGCACAGATACGCAGTATTTT. V usage is TRBV6-2 or TRBV6-3 and J usage is TRBJ2-3; tentatively, D is TRBD1 or TRBD2 (5 bases each). Germline loops: CDR1 MNHEY, CDR2 SVGEGT. Trimming removed 5 bases from V and 1 base from J, with 13 bases in between. This CDR3 is 15 amino acids long.

The V call is TRBV6-2 or TRBV6-3, the J call TRBJ2-1; D may be TRBD2 (5 bases). This CDR3 has 17 amino acids. The ends were cut back, 2 bases at V and 10 bases at J, with 24 bases in the middle. CDR1 and CDR2 from the germline V gene are MNHEY and SVGEGT. CDR3 in amino acids: CASSYEGYPPSQIEQFF. In nucleotides, the CDR3 is TGTGCCAGCAGTTACGAGGGCTATCCCCCCTCACAAATCGAGCAGTTCTTC.

This clonotype was observed a few times. The chain joins TRBV20-1 to TRBJ2-2; TRBD2 matches at 13 bases. CDR1 and CDR2 (germline): DFQATT, SNEGSKA (reference sequence). CDR3 length equals 18 residues. With 0 bases clipped from V and 3 bases from J, the junction kept 7 bases outside the gene matches. CDR3 sequence: CSARDPGTSGVHTGELFF. The CDR3 DNA sequence: TGCAGTGCTAGAGATCCCGGGACTAGCGGGGTCCACACCGGGGAGCTGTTTTTT.

The gene calls are TRBV19 and TRBJ1-3; D gene uncertain. V was clipped by 4 bases and J by 8 bases, with 18 bases between them. There are 15 residues in the CDR3. Looked up from germline, CDR1 is LNHDA and CDR2 is SQIVND (reference sequence). The CDR3, as DNA: TGTGCCAGTAGTACCCAGGTTTTCCCTCGGGACACCATATATTTT. Residues: CASSTQVFPRDTIYF.

The V and J genes are TRBV12-3 or TRBV12-4 and TRBJ1-2; D call uncertain. V was clipped by 3 bases and J by 4 bases, with 9 bases between them. The CDR3 has 13 amino acids. The CDR3 loop is CASSLYSLYGYTF. In DNA form, the CDR3 reads TGTGCCAGCAGTTTGTATAGTCTCTATGGCTACACCTTC.

The chain links TRBV4-3 to TRBJ2-1; 11 bases agree with TRBD2. This CDR3 has 16 residues. Losses at the gene ends were 1 base for V and 4 bases for J; bases not matched to a gene: 3. Germline CDR1 is LGHNA and CDR2 is YSLEER. The CDR3 loop is CASSQATSGTYNEQFF. CDR3 sequence (DNA): TGCGCCAGCAGCCAAGCGACTAGCGGGACTTACAATGAGCAGTTCTTC.